Listed below are T cell receptor beta chains from one sample, sequenced in a study of blood T cell repertoires in COVID-19. The repertoire was sequenced with immunoSEQ multiplex PCR; TCRdb's copy has only in-frame clones and lacks some. Here the sample spans over 70,000 clones, around 80% being singletons. The sample was peripheral blood. The receptor set was obtained from a woman older than 75 with active or convalescent COVID-19. Both conserved end residues are part of each CDR3. Fields, in order: clone size, J gene, D gene, V gene, CDR3 protein, CDR3 DNA. The D gene is left open where the match is weak. Clone size is not always given. Where it is, it says once, few, many or a class for expanded clones.

size: .
J: TRBJ2-1
D: TRBD2
V: TRBV30
CDR3: CAWSDLAAARGEQFF
DNA: TGTGCCTGGAGTGACCTAGCGGCTGCTCGGGGTGAGCAGTTCTTC

size: .
J: TRBJ2-1
D: .
V: TRBV7-8
CDR3: CASSPRGGGAVEQFF
DNA: TGTGCCAGCAGCCCCAGAGGTGGGGGGGCGGTTGAGCAGTTCTTC

size: few
J: TRBJ2-2
D: TRBD1
V: TRBV7-7
CDR3: CASSAGTGRTGELFF
DNA: TGTGCTAGCAGCGCCGGGACAGGGCGCACCGGGGAGCTGTTTTTT

size: .
J: TRBJ2-3
D: TRBD1
V: TRBV11-3
CDR3: CASSRTGEDTQYF
DNA: TGTGCCAGCAGTCGCACAGGGGAGGATACGCAGTATTTT

size: .
J: TRBJ1-1
D: TRBD1
V: TRBV19
CDR3: CASSNRGTSEAFF
DNA: TGTGCCAGTAGTAACAGGGGGACATCTGAAGCTTTCTTT

size: .
J: TRBJ2-7
D: TRBD2
V: TRBV4-1
CDR3: CASSQVSGGNYEQYF
DNA: TGCGCCAGCAGCCAAGTTAGCGGGGGGAATTACGAGCAGTACTTC

size: .
J: TRBJ1-3
D: TRBD1
V: TRBV7-8
CDR3: CASSTTGTGVGNTIYF
DNA: TGTGCCAGCAGTACAACCGGGACAGGGGTTGGAAACACCATATATTTT

size: .
J: TRBJ1-4
D: .
V: TRBV9
CDR3: CASSEQVANEKLFF
DNA: TGTGCCAGCAGCGAACAGGTTGCTAATGAAAAACTGTTTTTT

size: .
J: TRBJ1-1
D: .
V: TRBV29-1
CDR3: CSASQLNTEAFF
DNA: TGCAGCGCTAGCCAGCTGAACACTGAAGCTTTCTTT

size: .
J: TRBJ1-1
D: TRBD1
V: TRBV28
CDR3: CASSPTGADTEAFF
DNA: TGTGCCAGCAGTCCCACAGGGGCGGACACTGAAGCTTTCTTT

size: .
J: TRBJ2-5
D: TRBD1
V: TRBV7-2
CDR3: CASSFNRGETQYF
DNA: TGTGCCAGCAGCTTCAACAGGGGAGAGACCCAGTACTTC

size: .
J: TRBJ1-2
D: .
V: TRBV20-1
CDR3: CSASNGRGDYGYTF
DNA: TGCAGTGCTAGTAATGGACGGGGAGACTATGGCTACACCTTC

size: .
J: TRBJ1-1
D: TRBD1
V: TRBV7-8
CDR3: CASSFTQGGNTEAFF
DNA: TGTGCCAGCAGCTTCACGCAGGGGGGGAACACTGAAGCTTTCTTT

size: .
J: TRBJ2-5
D: .
V: TRBV5-5
CDR3: CASSDTSGGETQYF
DNA: TGTGCCAGCAGCGATACCTCCGGTGGAGAGACCCAGTACTTC

size: .
J: TRBJ1-4
D: TRBD1
V: TRBV29-1
CDR3: CSVRTGGYEKLFF
DNA: TGCAGCGTTCGGACAGGGGGATATGAAAAACTGTTTTTT

size: .
J: TRBJ2-5
D: TRBD2
V: TRBV11-2
CDR3: CASSLVGRGGETQYF
DNA: TGTGCCAGCAGCTTAGTGGGGCGGGGAGGGGAGACCCAGTACTTC

size: .
J: TRBJ1-5
D: TRBD1
V: TRBV6-5
CDR3: CASISQGADQPQHF
DNA: TGTGCCAGCATTTCACAGGGGGCGGATCAGCCCCAGCATTTT

size: .
J: TRBJ2-1
D: .
V: TRBV18
CDR3: CASSLGGLDNEQFF
DNA: TGTGCCAGCTCACTGGGGGGGCTGGATAATGAGCAGTTCTTC

size: .
J: TRBJ1-2
D: .
V: TRBV19
CDR3: CASSTVSLYGYTF
DNA: TGTGCCAGTAGTACCGTTAGTCTCTATGGCTACACCTTC

size: .
J: TRBJ2-3
D: .
V: TRBV3-1/TRBV3-2
CDR3: CASSQYGSTDTQYF
DNA: TGTGCCAGCAGCCAATACGGTTCCACAGATACGCAGTATTTT

size: .
J: TRBJ1-5
D: TRBD1
V: TRBV6-6
CDR3: CASIDRDRDQPQHF
DNA: TGTGCCAGCATCGACAGGGATCGAGATCAGCCCCAGCATTTT

size: .
J: TRBJ1-5
D: TRBD1
V: TRBV19
CDR3: CASSLTGGYSNQPQHF
DNA: TGTGCCAGTAGTTTAACAGGGGGATATAGCAATCAGCCCCAGCATTTT

size: .
J: TRBJ2-7
D: .
V: TRBV6-5
CDR3: CASSYSLDGYEQYF
DNA: TGTGCCAGCAGTTACTCCCTAGACGGCTACGAGCAGTACTTC

size: few
J: TRBJ1-6
D: .
V: TRBV12-3/TRBV12-4
CDR3: CASSYGNSPLHF
DNA: TGTGCCAGCAGTTACGGTAATTCACCCCTCCACTTT

size: few
J: TRBJ2-7
D: TRBD2
V: TRBV7-2
CDR3: CASSLGAGGAYEQYF
DNA: TGTGCCAGCAGCTTAGGGGCGGGGGGTGCGTACGAGCAGTACTTC

size: once
J: TRBJ2-5
D: TRBD2
V: TRBV7-2
CDR3: CASSLTRGGVETQYF
DNA: TGTGCCAGCAGCTTAACCCGGGGGGGCGTGGAGACCCAGTACTTC

size: .
J: TRBJ1-6
D: TRBD1
V: TRBV2
CDR3: CASSADRGNSPLHF
DNA: TGTGCCAGCAGTGCGGACAGGGGGAATTCACCCCTCCACTTT

size: once
J: TRBJ2-7
D: .
V: TRBV28
CDR3: CASIRGEDEQYF
DNA: TGTGCCAGCATCCGGGGAGAGGACGAGCAGTACTTC

size: .
J: TRBJ2-5
D: TRBD2
V: TRBV9
CDR3: CASSVDWGGGTQYF
DNA: TGTGCCAGCAGCGTAGATTGGGGGGGAGGAACCCAGTACTTC

size: .
J: TRBJ1-3
D: TRBD1
V: TRBV9
CDR3: CASSATGDGNTIYF
DNA: TGTGCCAGCAGCGCGACAGGGGACGGAAACACCATATATTTT

size: .
J: TRBJ1-4
D: .
V: TRBV4-3
CDR3: CASSQDWRATNEKLFF
DNA: TGCGCCAGCAGCCAAGATTGGAGGGCAACTAATGAAAAACTGTTTTTT

size: .
J: TRBJ1-3
D: .
V: TRBV30
CDR3: CAWRGAVGNTIYF
DNA: TGTGCCTGGAGGGGGGCGGTTGGAAACACCATATATTTT

size: .
J: TRBJ2-2
D: TRBD2
V: TRBV11-3
CDR3: CASSLGTGGAVTGELFF
DNA: TGTGCCAGCAGCTTAGGTACCGGGGGGGCCGTCACCGGGGAGCTGTTTTTT

size: .
J: TRBJ2-7
D: .
V: TRBV29-1
CDR3: CSVEDSSYEQYF
DNA: TGCAGCGTTGAAGACAGCTCCTACGAGCAGTACTTC

size: .
J: TRBJ2-3
D: .
V: TRBV3-1/TRBV3-2
CDR3: CASSHSLGRGSTDTQYF
DNA: TGTGCCAGCAGCCACTCCCTCGGGCGGGGAAGCACAGATACGCAGTATTTT

size: .
J: TRBJ1-6
D: TRBD1
V: TRBV19
CDR3: CASSPDRETYNSPLHF
DNA: TGTGCCAGTAGTCCCGACAGGGAAACCTATAATTCACCCCTCCACTTT

size: .
J: TRBJ2-3
D: .
V: TRBV28
CDR3: CASSLRAGIDTQYF
DNA: TGTGCCAGCAGTCTGAGGGCCGGCATTGATACGCAGTATTTT

size: .
J: TRBJ2-7
D: .
V: TRBV3-1/TRBV3-2
CDR3: CASSQDCTMPPQQYF
DNA: TGTGCCAGCAGCCAAGATTGTACTATGCCCCCCCAGCAGTACTTC

size: .
J: TRBJ1-1
D: .
V: TRBV12-3/TRBV12-4
CDR3: CASRPTANTEAFF
DNA: TGTGCCAGCAGACCTACAGCTAACACTGAAGCTTTCTTT

size: .
J: TRBJ2-4
D: TRBD1
V: TRBV2
CDR3: CASRWDSKNIQYF
DNA: TGTGCCAGCAGATGGGACAGCAAAAACATTCAGTACTTC

size: many
J: TRBJ1-2
D: TRBD1
V: TRBV9
CDR3: CASSVGQGAYDGYTF
DNA: TGTGCCAGCAGCGTGGGACAGGGGGCGTACGATGGCTACACCTTC

size: .
J: TRBJ1-2
D: .
V: TRBV27
CDR3: CASSLSRAGYGYTF
DNA: TGTGCCAGCAGTTTATCGAGGGCGGGTTATGGCTACACCTTC

size: .
J: TRBJ2-3
D: .
V: TRBV10-3
CDR3: CAISESQGRDTQYF
DNA: TGTGCCATCAGTGAGTCCCAGGGTAGAGATACGCAGTATTTT

size: .
J: TRBJ2-2
D: TRBD1
V: TRBV29-1
CDR3: CSAKPGTGDTGELFF
DNA: TGCAGCGCAAAACCCGGGACAGGGGACACCGGGGAGCTGTTTTTT

size: few
J: TRBJ2-3
D: .
V: TRBV24-1
CDR3: CATELVDTQYF
DNA: TGTGCCACAGAGCTGGTAGATACGCAGTATTTT

size: few
J: TRBJ1-5
D: .
V: TRBV6-6
CDR3: CASEDIQHQPQHF
DNA: TGTGCCAGCGAGGATATACAACATCAGCCCCAGCATTTT

size: once
J: TRBJ2-5
D: .
V: TRBV3-1/TRBV3-2
CDR3: CASSQVPMSTAANPRKQETQYF
DNA: TGTGCCAGCAGCCAAGTCCCCATGAGCACAGCCGCTAACCCGCGAAAACAAGAGACCCAGTACTTC